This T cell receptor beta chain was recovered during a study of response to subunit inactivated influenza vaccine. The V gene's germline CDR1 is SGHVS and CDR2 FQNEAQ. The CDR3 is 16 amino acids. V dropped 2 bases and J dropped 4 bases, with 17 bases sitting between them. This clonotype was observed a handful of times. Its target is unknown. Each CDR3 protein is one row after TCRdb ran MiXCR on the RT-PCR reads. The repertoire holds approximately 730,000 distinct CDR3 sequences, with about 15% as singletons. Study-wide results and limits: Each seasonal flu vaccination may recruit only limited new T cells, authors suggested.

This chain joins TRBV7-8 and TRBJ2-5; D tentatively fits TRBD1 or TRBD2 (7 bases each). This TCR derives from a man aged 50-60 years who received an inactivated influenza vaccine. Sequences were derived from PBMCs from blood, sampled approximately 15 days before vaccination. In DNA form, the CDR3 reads TGTGCCAGCAGCTTAAACCCAGGGGGGGGAAGAGAGACCCAGTACTTC. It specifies CASSLNPGGGRETQYF.